These T cell receptor beta chains were read from a single sample in a study of radiotherapy plus CTLA-4 blockade in lung cancer. The repertoire was sequenced with immunoSEQ multiplex PCR; TCRdb's copy has only in-frame clones and lacks some. There are roughly 120,000 clones in the sample; about four fifths occur only once, and roughly 5.2% lies in the top ten. The sample was peripheral blood, taken from a patient treated with radiotherapy plus ipilimumab. The receptors were gathered from a human donor with non-small cell lung cancer who had a partial response to radiotherapy plus ipilimumab. The conserved cysteine and the conserved F or W are not part of the CDR3 here. Fields, in order: V gene, J gene, CDR3 protein.

>TRBV5-1|TRBJ1-5
ASSLDGQVNQPQH
>TRBV5-6|TRBJ2-7
ASSLEQGSVSYEQY
>TRBV5-1|TRBJ1-1
ASSLYPGQSTEAF
>TRBV2|TRBJ1-3
ASSERRSGNTIY
>TRBV6-1|TRBJ2-5
ASSERPDSFETQY
>TRBV27|TRBJ2-3
ASSLLAGDTQY
>TRBV6-5|TRBJ2-7
ASSTGVYEQY
>TRBV28|TRBJ2-6
ASWDRGLGGANVLT
>TRBV5-4|TRBJ2-3
ASSLDRGDTQY
>TRBV19|TRBJ1-2
ASSSRSTGNRYGYT
>TRBV11-3|TRBJ2-1
ASSVGGDEQF
>TRBV29-1|TRBJ2-1
SVPDGTSGWGEQF
>TRBV7-8|TRBJ2-1
ASKSGSINEQF
>TRBV2|TRBJ2-1
AGGGYNEQF
>TRBV28|TRBJ1-3
ASSFGQRLAGNTIY
>TRBV16|TRBJ2-7
ASSPLAGGLGEQY
>TRBV2|TRBJ1-2
ASKNARGPGGGYT
>TRBV5-1|TRBJ1-1
ASSLGQGGTEAF
>TRBV19|TRBJ2-2
ATPTSGRVNTGELF
>TRBV5-4|TRBJ1-1
ASSLGDTTNTEAF
>TRBV6-4|TRBJ2-2
ASSATEGPPTGELF
>TRBV4-3|TRBJ2-1
ASSQALNNEQF
>TRBV29-1|TRBJ2-5
SVGEVVETQY
>TRBV9|TRBJ1-3
ASSPGTDSGNTIY
>TRBV5-6|TRBJ2-7
ASSLGTRGNEQY
>TRBV6-5|TRBJ1-1
ASEKDGAFTEAF
>TRBV19|TRBJ2-1
ASRLAGGPNEQF
>TRBV28|TRBJ1-1
ASSFRQNTEAF
>TRBV5-3|TRBJ1-3
ARLPPRGTIY
>TRBV27|TRBJ2-1
ASSRPASGLSSYNEQF
>TRBV7-9|TRBJ1-2
ASSFERGGYT
>TRBV28|TRBJ1-2
ASSFPGGGYT
>TRBV7-6|TRBJ2-1
ASSSHNRGGSRYNEQF
>TRBV19|TRBJ1-2
ASSSDRGQNYGYT
>TRBV6-1|TRBJ2-6
ASSSTRAGANVLT
>TRBV5-6|TRBJ2-4
ASSLGAGGNIQY
>TRBV30|TRBJ2-3
AWRGQMVTDTQY
>TRBV7-9|TRBJ2-1
ASSLRVAGGYNEQF
>TRBV9|TRBJ2-7
ASSATSGRAYEQY
>TRBV7-9|TRBJ2-1
ASSPYMAGGINEQF